The T cell receptor (beta chain) under discussion was sequenced for a study of beta chain features in type 1 diabetes. The study's findings and limits: Shortening of TCRB CDR3s, moderate but significant, appeared in all four CD4+ subsets of Type 1 diabetes patients.

What was sequenced were expressed TCRB transcripts, since all of the isolated RNA had been reverse transcribed. Naive, central memory and regulatory T cell samples came to a mean of around 3.3 million reads. Here immunoSEQ multiplex PCR was the method, and the copy in TCRdb shows in-frame clones only, minus some. The repertoire includes 600,000 or so clones, roughly an eighth of them detected once, and more than 0.09% sits in the top ten. All sorted populations exceeded 95% purity. Turning to this clone: Its antigen is currently unknown.

The sequenced sample was naive CD4+ T cells from blood. This clonotype originated in a man aged 30 to 45 with type 1 diabetes.

CDR3 nucleotide sequence: TGTGCCAGCAGCCAAGATCAAGCGGGGTTTCAGCCCCAGCATTTT. It translates to CASSQDQAGFQPQHF. The J gene is TRBJ1-5, the V gene TRBV4-2; no clear D. The V gene's germline CDR1 is LGHNA and CDR2 YNFKEQ. The V and J ends lost 0 bases and 6 bases respectively, with 12 bases between them. The CDR3 is 15 residues long.